The 20 T cell receptor beta chains given below trace back to one sample, sequenced in a study of blood T cell repertoires in COVID-19. The repertoire was sequenced with immunoSEQ multiplex PCR; TCRdb's copy has only in-frame clones and lacks some. The sample holds fewer than 250,000 clones, approximately 86% seen once. Input material: peripheral blood. All receptors come from a woman in her sixties or seventies with active or convalescent COVID-19.

The chain combines TRBV5-5 with TRBJ1-2, with 12 bases matching TRBD1. V shed 4 bases and J 6 bases; nucleotides not matched to a gene: 10. CDR3 length: 16 residues. From germline, CDR1 is SGHKS and CDR2 YYEKEE (reference sequence). This chain's CDR3 is CASSRNPGQGAHGYTF. The DNA for the CDR3 is TGTGCCAGCAGCCGAAACCCGGGACAGGGGGCGCATGGCTACACCTTC.

The chain joins TRBV18 to TRBJ2-3; TRBD2 might be the D (5 bases). The germline CDR1 and CDR2 sequences are KGHSH and LQKENI. This CDR3 has 16 amino acids. Trimming stripped 5 bases from V and 7 bases from J, with 22 bases between. In DNA form, the CDR3 reads TGTGCCAGCTCATTCCCCCGGACGGGGAGCACGCATACGCAGTATTTT. It translates to CASSFPRTGSTHTQYF.

This chain connects TRBV6-5 to TRBJ2-1; 7 bases agree with TRBD1. Looked up from germline, CDR1 is MNHEY and CDR2 is SVGAGI. The CDR3 runs to 15 residues. With 6 bases clipped from V and 0 bases from J, the junction kept 5 bases outside the gene matches. CDR3 amino acids: CASRWQGDSYNEQFF. CDR3 coding DNA: TGTGCCAGCAGATGGCAGGGGGACTCCTACAATGAGCAGTTCTTC.

A note on this clone: The junction and the germline gene differ at one end; a read error may be behind it. The gene calls are TRBV27 and TRBJ1-5; 7 bases fit TRBD1. The germline CDR1 and CDR2 sequences are MNHEY and SMNVEV (reference sequence). There are 14 residues in the CDR3. CDR3 DNA: TGTGCCACCAGTAACAGGGGAGGCAATCAGCCCCAGCATTTT. This gives the protein CATSNRGGNQPQHF.

The V call is TRBV11-3, the J call TRBJ2-3; D call uncertain. CDR3 size: 14 residues. Germline CDR1 is SGHNT and CDR2 is YENEEA. Trimming took off 5 bases at V and 7 bases at J, with 16 bases between the two ends. CDR3 sequence (DNA): TGTGCCAGCAGCCGTCTGCTGTGGCCGAATACGCAGTATTTT. This translates into CASSRLLWPNTQYF.

This rearrangement joins TRBV24-1 to TRBJ2-3; D might be TRBD1 (5 bases). Trimming removed 3 bases from V and 0 bases from J, with 6 bases in between. Germline-derived CDR1 and CDR2 are KGHDR and SFDVKD. CDR3 length equals 14 residues. In DNA form, the CDR3 reads TGTGCCACCAGTGATGGGGCAAGCACAGATACGCAGTATTTT. Translation: CATSDGASTDTQYF.

The V gene is TRBV6-5, the J gene TRBJ2-1; 7 bases fit TRBD2. J was trimmed by 0 bases and V by 9 bases; bases with no gene match: 8. The CDR3 covers 15 residues. Germline V gene data show CDR1 as MNHEY and CDR2 as SVGAGI. CDR3: CASRSGQSSYNEQFF. CDR3 coding DNA: TGTGCCAGTCGTAGCGGGCAGAGCTCCTACAATGAGCAGTTCTTC.

The chain recombines TRBV6-6 with TRBJ2-7, with TRBD1 matching over 10 bases. V trimming: 5 bases; J trimming: 1 base; junction bases outside the gene matches: 8. The CDR3 is 16 amino acids. Per the germline V gene, CDR1 is MNHNY and CDR2 is SVGAGI (reference sequence). Here the CDR3 DNA reads TGTGCCAGCAGTCCGCGGGACAGGGGATCTTCCTACGAGCAGTACGTC. It specifies CASSPRDRGSSYEQYV.

This rearrangement joins TRBV2 to TRBJ2-1; D might be TRBD2 (7 bases). Per germline, CDR1 SNHLY and CDR2 FYNNEI. This CDR3 has 15 amino acids. The V end was cut by 1 base, the J end by 6 bases, with 13 bases between. The chain's CDR3 is CASSEVGGAANEQFF. Written as DNA, the CDR3 is TGTGCCAGCAGTGAAGTGGGGGGGGCGGCCAATGAGCAGTTCTTC.

The chain uses TRBV27 and TRBJ2-1, with TRBD1 identical over 7 bases. Trimming removed 4 bases from V and 4 bases from J; junction bases left unmatched: 13. Germline CDR1 MNHEY, CDR2 SMNVEV (reference sequence). This CDR3 spans 17 amino acids. The CDR3 DNA sequence: TGTGCCAGCAGTTCTCTCCCGACAGGGCGTCGATACAATGAGCAGTTCTTC. Its translation: CASSSLPTGRRYNEQFF.

The chain employs TRBV2 and TRBJ2-2; no clear D gene. This CDR3 spans 14 amino acids. Germline-derived CDR1 and CDR2 are SNHLY and FYNNEI. The V end lost 0 bases, the J end lost 6 bases, and 8 bases lay between the germline ends. CDR3 coding DNA: TGTGCCAGCAGTGAAGCGGCCGTGGCCGGGGAGCTGTTTTTT. Translation: CASSEAAVAGELFF.

The chain joins TRBV11-3 to TRBJ2-1; 9 bases map to TRBD2. The CDR3 is 14 residues long. The ends lost 5 bases at V and 6 bases at J; junction bases unmatched: 5. Germline CDR1 and CDR2: SGHNT and YENEEA. CDR3 DNA: TGTGCCAGCAGCCCGCGCGGGGGGGCCAATGAGCAGTTCTTC. It translates to CASSPRGGANEQFF.

This chain uses TRBV5-1 with TRBJ1-1; TRBD1 is a possible D gene (5 bases). CDR1 and CDR2 (germline): SGHRS, YFSETQ. V was cut by 4 bases and J by 3 bases, with 16 bases left in between. The CDR3 is 15 residues long. CDR3 DNA: TGCGCCAGCAGCGCCCCCTGGGGGGGGGACACTGAAGCTTTCTTT. Protein: CASSAPWGGDTEAFF.

The V gene is TRBV11-3, the J gene TRBJ1-1; D is uncertain. This CDR3 has 14 residues. The V end lost 0 bases, the J end lost 0 bases, and 5 bases lay between the germline ends. In germline, CDR1 is SGHNT, CDR2 YENEEA. The CDR3, as DNA: TGTGCCAGCAGCTTAGATACAGTGAACACTGAAGCTTTCTTT. Protein product: CASSLDTVNTEAFF.

The genes are TRBV24-1 and TRBJ2-5, with 16 bases that match TRBD2. Germline V gene data show CDR1 as KGHDR and CDR2 as SFDVKD. This CDR3 contains 18 residues. The trim removed 9 bases at V and 4 bases at J, leaving 13 bases unmatched. The CDR3, as DNA: TGTGCCACCTCCTTTTCCGGGACTAGCGGGAGGGGAAGAGAGACCCAGTACTTC. Translation gives CATSFSGTSGRGRETQYF.

The chain is built from TRBV2 and TRBJ1-2; the D is unclear. The CDR3 consists of 15 residues. Germline values: CDR1 SNHLY, CDR2 FYNNEI. V was clipped by 1 base and J by 4 bases, with 13 bases between them. The CDR3 loop reads CASSEGQNYPYGYTF. The CDR3 region has the DNA TGTGCCAGCAGTGAAGGTCAGAACTACCCCTATGGCTACACCTTC.

CDR3 sequence: CASSQDTGPQETQYF. In nucleotides, the CDR3 is TGCGCCAGCAGCCAAGATACAGGCCCACAAGAGACCCAGTACTTC. This chain joins TRBV4-1 and TRBJ2-5, with D perhaps TRBD1 (5 bases). V was cut by 0 bases and J by 2 bases, with 10 bases left in between. The CDR3 contains 15 residues. Germline lookup yields CDR1 MGHRA and CDR2 YSYEKL.

The V call is TRBV19, the J call TRBJ1-1; D may be TRBD1 (6 bases). V was pared by 6 bases and J by 4 bases, with 15 bases between. The CDR3 has 14 amino acids. Germline CDR1 reads LNHDA; CDR2 reads SQIVND (reference sequence). The CDR3: CASSLRGFGTEAFF. CDR3 DNA: TGTGCCAGTAGCCTCAGGGGATTTGGCACTGAAGCTTTCTTT.

The chain combines TRBV28 with TRBJ2-1; D might be TRBD1 (5 bases). V shed 2 bases and J shed 6 bases, with 11 bases lying between them. CDR3 length equals 14 residues. Germline loops: CDR1 MDHEN, CDR2 SYDVKM. The CDR3 sequence: CASSLRGPFNEQFF. Here the CDR3 DNA reads TGTGCCAGCAGTTTAAGGGGTCCGTTCAATGAGCAGTTCTTC.

This sequence joins TRBV7-5 and TRBJ1-1; the table's D call, TRBD1, has no DNA check behind it. TRBV7-5 is designated a pseudogene. CDR3 length: 16 residues. The CDR3, as DNA: TGTGCCAGAAGCTTAGGGACAGGAATCATAGTCGCTGAAGCTTTCTTT. It specifies CARSLGTGIIVAEAFF.